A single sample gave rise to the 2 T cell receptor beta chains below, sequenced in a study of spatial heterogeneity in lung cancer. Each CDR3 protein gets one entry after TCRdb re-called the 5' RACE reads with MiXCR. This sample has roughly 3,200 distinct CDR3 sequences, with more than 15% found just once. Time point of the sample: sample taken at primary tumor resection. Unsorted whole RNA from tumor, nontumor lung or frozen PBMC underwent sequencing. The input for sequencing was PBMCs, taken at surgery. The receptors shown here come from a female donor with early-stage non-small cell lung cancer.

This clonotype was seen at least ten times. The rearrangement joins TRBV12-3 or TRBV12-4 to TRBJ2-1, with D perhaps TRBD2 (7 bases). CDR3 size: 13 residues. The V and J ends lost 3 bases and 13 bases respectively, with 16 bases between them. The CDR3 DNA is TGTGCCAGCAGTTTGGGGCTCCGGGGGGCACAGTTCTTC. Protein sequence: CASSLGLRGAQFF.

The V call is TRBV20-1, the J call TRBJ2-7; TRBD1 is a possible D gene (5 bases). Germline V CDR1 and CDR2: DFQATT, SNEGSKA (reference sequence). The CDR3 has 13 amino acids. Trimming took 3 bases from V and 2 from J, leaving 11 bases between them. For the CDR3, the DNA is TGCAGTGCTAGTAAGCAGGGTCCCTACGAGCAGTACGTC. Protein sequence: CSASKQGPYEQYV.